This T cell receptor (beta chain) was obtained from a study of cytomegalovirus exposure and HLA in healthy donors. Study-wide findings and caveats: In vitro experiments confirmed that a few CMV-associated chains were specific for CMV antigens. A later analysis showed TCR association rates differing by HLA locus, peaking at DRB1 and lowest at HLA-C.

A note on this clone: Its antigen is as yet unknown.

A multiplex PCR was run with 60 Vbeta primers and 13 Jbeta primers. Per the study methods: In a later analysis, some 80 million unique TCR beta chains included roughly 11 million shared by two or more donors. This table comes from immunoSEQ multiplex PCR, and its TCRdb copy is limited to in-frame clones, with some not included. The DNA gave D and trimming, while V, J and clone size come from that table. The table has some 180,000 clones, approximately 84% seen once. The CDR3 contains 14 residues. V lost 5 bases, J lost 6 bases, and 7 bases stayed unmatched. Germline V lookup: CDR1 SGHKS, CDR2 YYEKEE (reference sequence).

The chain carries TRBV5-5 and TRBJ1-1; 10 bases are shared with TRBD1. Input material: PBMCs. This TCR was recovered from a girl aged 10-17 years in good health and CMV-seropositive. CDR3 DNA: TGTGCCAGCAGTCGGAGACAGGGGGCCCCTGAAGCTTTCTTT. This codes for CASSRRQGAPEAFF.